The present entry profiles one TCR beta chain with its context. CDR1 is SGHRS and CDR2 is YFSETQ in the germline V gene. This CDR3 is built from 16 residues. Trimming shortened V by 6 bases and J by 0 bases, and 18 bases separated the two germline ends. Survey-level TCR beta sequencing used the immunoSEQ assay. Data came from immunoSEQ multiplex PCR; TCRdb stores just in-frame clones and leaves some out. The sample holds approximately 70,000 clones, 93% seen once. The receptor's source is a man aged 40-50 years with rheumatoid arthritis. The chain links TRBV5-1 to TRBJ1-2; TRBD1 is a possible D gene (5 bases). The sequenced sample was PBMCs. CDR3 amino acids: CASKPDSLSANYGYTF. As DNA, the CDR3 is TGCGCCAGCAAACCCGACAGCCTCTCAGCTAACTATGGCTACACCTTC. Supplemented by reference TRBV5-1 and TRBJ1-2, the full variable domain reads KAGVTQTPRYLIKTRGQQVTLSCSPISGHRSVSWYQQTPGQGLQFLFEYFSETQRNKGNFPGRFSGRQFSNSRSEMNVSTLELGDSALYLCASKPDSLSANYGYTFGSGTRLTVV.